The subject of this entry is one T cell receptor beta chain. This receptor's antigen is unknown. Base qualities are not recorded, but no much larger clone differs from it by a single base. Library preparation was by the immunoSEQ multiplex PCR assay. TCRdb provides this immuneACCESS table in a form limited to in-frame rearrangements. Some clones are lacking; in checked studies, under half of them reflect an unresolved V gene, and why the rest are absent is not known. This sample lists 85,000 to 90,000 clones; about 88% were detected once. The leading ten clones occupy roughly 9.7% of the sample. Via the germline V gene, CDR1 is SQVTM and CDR2 ANQGSEA. Trimmed from V: 6 bases; trimmed from J: 4 bases; junction bases lacking a gene match: 8. The CDR3 runs 13 amino acids, cysteine and phenylalanine included. The retained sequence is limited to the CDR3, 39 bases, with the frame set at the first base. The sample originates from a study of control samples from healthy donors and cancer patients (dated by TCRdb to the early 2020s).

Material for sequencing was PBMCs. The rearranged segments are TRBV29-1 and TRBJ1-2; 7 bases in between match TRBD1. The sequence was collected from a woman aged 50 to 65 with colorectal cancer. DNA sequence: TGCAGCGTCGTTACAGGGGAGGTCTATGGCTACACCTTC. This translates into CSVVTGEVYGYTF.